This T cell receptor (beta chain) was sequenced during a study of T-cell memory formation after mild COVID-19 (dated by TCRdb to the early 2020s). Turning to the overall study: TCR sequence clusters from the two donors were largely donor specific. In two donors, T-cell clones that expanded and contracted after mild COVID-19 were followed by sequencing TCRalpha and TCRbeta repertoires longitudinally. Two young, previously healthy adult volunteers made up the cohort, one male and one female. Overall study results and their limits: Whether the second-wave clones peaking on day 37 were SARS-CoV-2 specific was not confirmed. From day 15 to 85, contracting clones showed balanced CD4/CD8 phenotypes, whereas a second wave of clones that expanded from day 15 to 37 leaned towards CD4+. Contracting CD4+ clones turned up mainly in the CM and EM memory subsets, whereas EMRA was where CD8+ clones were enriched. The study covered only two mild cases, and larger cohorts including severe cases with pre-infection samples were considered necessary. Some responding clones were found in pre-infection memory, which suggests that pre-existing cross-reactive memory T cells took part in the SARS-CoV-2 response.

The sequencer was an Illumina NovaSeq 6000. cDNA libraries for TCRalpha and TCRbeta were prepared by 5'RACE using constant-segment primers, with sample barcodes and unique molecular identifiers added. Trizol reagent was used to extract RNA from every sample. Library amplification was performed in two PCR steps, and a second sample barcode and Illumina TruSeq adapters were introduced in the second step. Sequencing of libraries was performed on an Illumina NovaSeq with 2 x 150 bp paired-end reads. The authors' analysis ran thus. With migec v1.2.7, reads were demultiplexed and then collapsed into UMI-guided consensus sequences. Using mixcr v2.1.11, UMI consensuses were aligned to TRA and TRB V and J templates and then assembled into clonotypes. A clonotype was counted as expanded or contracted only when both edgeR and NoisET called the clonotype significant, with the noise models trained on biological replicates. For edgeR calls, a false discovery rate-adjusted p below 0.01 and a log2 fold-change threshold of 1 were applied. As an exploratory analysis of dynamics, max-normalized trajectories of the 1000 most abundant clonotypes were examined with PCA combined with hierarchical clustering. Separately sequenced CD4+ and CD8+ repertoires were used to assign the CD4 or CD8 phenotype of responding clones. TCRdb ran its own pipeline on the public reads, namely fastp trimming at Q25 and MiXCR clone calling, and kept in-frame beta chains. Under each unique CDR3 protein, matching rows form one entry showing the most common genes and DNA. What appears here as the V and J calls and clone size reflects TCRdb's work, not the paper's. This sample is represented by roughly 400,000 distinct CDR3 sequences; about a sixth of them were singletons. The ten largest account for around a fifth of the sample.

Ficoll-Paque density gradient centrifugation was used to isolate PBMCs. To note about this clonotype: The antigen it recognizes is unknown. No qualities accompany the bases; no much larger clone lies one base away.

Based on the germline V gene, the CDR1 and CDR2 sequences are SNHLY and FYNNEI. Trimming at the junction amounts to 11 bases on V and 7 bases on J, and the germline ends lie 27 bases apart. From the cysteine through the phenylalanine, the CDR3 covers 15 amino acids. Just the 45-base CDR3 DNA is kept, in frame starting at base 1. The V and J segments used are TRBV2 and TRBJ2-7; the D region possibly corresponds to TRBD1 (6 bases align). This clonotype was sampled from a man between 18 and 29 years old who had mild COVID-19 (a few samples of this study predate the infection). The sample titles of this study are shuffled in the database, so cell type and time point are left out; the donor was told from shared clones. The sample consisted of PBMCs or a T cell subset sorted from them (not recorded which). Read as DNA, the sequence is TGTGCCGGCAAGCGAGCCGTCAAGGCAAGGGGGGAGCAGTACTTC. Translated, this is CAGKRAVKARGEQYF.